This T cell receptor beta chain was sequenced in a study of early T cells in non-severe SARS-CoV-2 infection (dated by TCRdb to the early 2020s). For the wider study: Because TCR sequencing was done on bulk RNA from unsorted whole blood, the alpha and beta chains could not be paired.

A case-control design nested within a healthcare worker cohort in London, UK, was used, with weekly nasopharyngeal swab PCR tests and blood sampling performed. Healthcare workers were enrolled in the week of the UK lockdown, from 23 to 31 March 2020, and were followed every week for up to roughly 15 weeks. This clonotype was recorded a few times. The antigen this receptor binds is unknown. The sample holds no much larger clone one base away, and base qualities are not on file. Findings and caveats that apply to the study as a whole: VDJdb matching was skewed toward anti-spike CD8 responses and likely underestimated virus-specific expansions by missing private and CD4 specificities.

The library came from 5' RACE. Reads for this sample came from a NextSeq 500. Unique molecular identifiers were attached to individual cDNA molecules in the TCR library protocol so that sequencing error and PCR bias could be corrected. TCR alpha and beta chains were both sequenced, and the abundances of alpha and beta sequences in each sample were closely correlated with each other. The paper's data handling went like this. Decombinator V4 was used to perform V gene, J gene and CDR3 annotation of TCR sequences. TCRs were defined as expanded if a significant change between any two time points was detected under a Poisson model with p below 0.0001. TCR abundances were normalised to the total number of TCRs sequenced in each sample and reported as counts per million. VDJdb, accessed on 1 November 2021, was searched for TCRs annotated for CMV, EBV and SARS-CoV-2, and TCRs annotated for more than one antigen were excluded. Starting from the raw public reads, TCRdb applied fastp trimming at Q25, assembled clones with MiXCR and retained in-frame beta chains. Rows with one shared CDR3 protein collapse into an entry with the most common genes and DNA. None of the V and J calls come from the authors' own analysis; TCRdb made them. For this sample the table gives roughly 80,000 distinct CDR3 sequences, of which around 17% were detected only once. Of the sample, about 2.6% is held by the ten largest clones.

Sequences were obtained from whole blood. This clonotype originated in an adult who was a healthcare worker with PCR-confirmed SARS-CoV-2 infection or an uninfected control (not recorded which).

This receptor has the CDR3 CASSKSSVTYEQYF. The bases are TGCGCCAGCAGTAAGAGCAGCGTCACCTACGAGCAGTACTTC. The chain is made from TRBV10-2 and TRBJ2-7; the D gene identity is not certain. V is cut by 5 bases and J by 2 bases, and the space between the germline ends is 13 bases. Sequences WSHSY (CDR1) and SAAADI (CDR2) are obtained from the germline V gene. Measured from the cysteine to the phenylalanine, the CDR3 is 14 residues long. CDR3 DNA only is kept here, 42 bases in frame from base 1.